This T cell receptor (beta chain) was retrieved from a study of PD-L1 blockade in urothelial cancer listed by TCRdb under 2017. Describing the broader study: Therapy was started in the mid-2010s for all patients, and atezolizumab 1,200 mg was administered intravenously every 3 weeks. About 85% of the roughly 29 patients were males with bladder-origin urothelial cancer, and about 60% of the roughly 30 reported a prior smoking history. Durable clinical benefit was defined as progression-free survival longer than 6 months, and TCR features were also tested against progression-free and overall survival. Pretreatment tumor samples, along with matched peripheral blood serially collected before and after atezolizumab treatment, were subjected to TCR sequencing. In the same patients, pretreatment tumors underwent whole exome sequencing and RNA sequencing in addition to TCR sequencing. Durable clinical benefit was achieved by nine patients and was not achieved by 20 patients. Somatic, immune and clinical correlates of response to PD-L1 blockade with atezolizumab in urothelial cancer were the focus of an exploratory multi-omic analysis. Pretreatment blood TCR-seq was available for about 27 patients, at least one posttreatment blood collection was obtained for 25 or so patients, and tumor TCR-seq was available for 25 or so patients. Blood samples were analyzed at two time points: 3 weeks after treatment start (second dose) and 6 weeks after treatment start. Patients had an ECOG performance status of 0 or 1 and had received between 0 and 3 prior chemotherapy regimens. Blood samples gave median yields of approximately 130,000 T cells and approximately 80,000 unique TCRs, along with a median clonality of 0.080.

The time point label for this specimen denotes: pretreatment peripheral blood. The cohort comprised 29 patients with locally advanced or metastatic urothelial carcinoma treated at Memorial Sloan Kettering on a trial protocol. Peripheral blood mononuclear cells were collected pretreatment and during treatment, with between 1 and 8 total time points obtained per patient. The Qiagen DNeasy Blood extraction kit was used to purify genomic DNA from total PBMCs and tumor samples. Collected pretreatment and during treatment, PBMCs were isolated and stored as previously described. What the study reported, not specific to this receptor: Small sample size (n of about 30) and many exploratory analyses mean the results are intended to be hypothesis-generating. Greater expansion of tumor-associated TCR clones in peripheral blood 3 weeks after the start of treatment was observed in patients with durable benefit (n of about 20, p = 0.022). Improved progression-free and overall survival was found to be associated with pretreatment peripheral blood TCR clonality below the median.

The germline V gene gives CDR1 as SQVTM and CDR2 as ANQGSEA. Inclusive of the bounding cysteine and phenylalanine, the CDR3 is 11 residues long. The read is trimmed to its CDR3 DNA, 33 bases read in frame from base 1. Compared with germline, V lacks 7 bases and J lacks 10 bases; bases without a gene match: 8. Each PCR received spiked-in synthetic TCR analog templates so that absolute template abundance could be estimated from read counts. The immunoSEQ assay used bias-controlled V and J gene primers to amplify TCRbeta CDR3 regions from genomic DNA. Sequencing of rearranged TCRbeta segments was performed at approximately 20X coverage. The published analysis was carried out like this. Sequencing errors were corrected by clustering, and CDR3s were annotated against IMGT so that V, D and J genes could be assigned. Downstream analyses used only productive TCRbeta rearrangements, leaving out any out-of-frame or stop-codon sequences. Clonality was calculated as one minus the Shannon entropy normalized by the log of the number of unique productive sequences. Fisher's exact test with Benjamini-Hochberg correction, using a cutoff of adjusted p below 0.01, was how clones that differed between time points or between blood and tumor were identified. Held by TCRdb, this immuneACCESS table contains in-frame sequences only and omits some clones. Under half of the omission traces to an unresolved V gene where checked; the cause of the rest is unknown. V and J calls plus clone size are reproduced from that table; the DNA served to infer D and trimming. For this sample the table gives under 95,000 clones, of which roughly 84% were detected only once. The ten largest clones represent around a tenth of the sample.

Concerning this clone itself: Its cognate antigen has yet to be identified. There are no base qualities to consult, and no much larger clone falls within one base.

The TCR comes from a woman aged 70-85 years with urothelial cancer. This receptor chain uses TRBV29-1 and TRBJ1-2; TRBD1 lines up with 8 middle nucleotides. The material sequenced was PBMCs, taken around atezolizumab (anti-PD-L1) treatment. The DNA is as follows: TGCAGCGCCGAGGGGCAGGGGGCCTACACCTTC. It is translated as CSAEGQGAYTF.